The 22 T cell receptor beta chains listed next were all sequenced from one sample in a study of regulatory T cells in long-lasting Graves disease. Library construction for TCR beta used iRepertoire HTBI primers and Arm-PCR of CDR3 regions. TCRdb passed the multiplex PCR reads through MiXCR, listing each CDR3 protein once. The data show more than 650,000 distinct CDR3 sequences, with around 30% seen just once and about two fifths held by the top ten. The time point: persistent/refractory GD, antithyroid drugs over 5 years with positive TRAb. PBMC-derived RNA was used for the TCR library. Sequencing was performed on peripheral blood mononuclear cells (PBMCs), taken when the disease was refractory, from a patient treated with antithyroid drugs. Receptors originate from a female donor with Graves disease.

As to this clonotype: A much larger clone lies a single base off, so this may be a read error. The CDR3 is CASVTRGQNTEAFF. The CDR3 region has the DNA TGTGCCAGCGTCACAAGGGGGCAGAACACTGAAGCTTTCTTT. The rearrangement joins TRBV28 to TRBJ1-1; TRBD1 matches at 7 bases. The CDR3 is 14 residues long. From germline, CDR1 is MDHEN and CDR2 SYDVKM. V trimming: 8 bases; J trimming: 1 base; junction bases outside the gene matches: 7.

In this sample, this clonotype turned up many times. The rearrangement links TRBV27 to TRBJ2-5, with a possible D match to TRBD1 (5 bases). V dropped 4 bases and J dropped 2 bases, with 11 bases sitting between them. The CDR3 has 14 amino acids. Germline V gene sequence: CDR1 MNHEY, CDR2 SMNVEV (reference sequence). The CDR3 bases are TGTGCCAGCAGTTCAAGACAGAGACAAGAGACCCAGTACTTC. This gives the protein CASSSRQRQETQYF.

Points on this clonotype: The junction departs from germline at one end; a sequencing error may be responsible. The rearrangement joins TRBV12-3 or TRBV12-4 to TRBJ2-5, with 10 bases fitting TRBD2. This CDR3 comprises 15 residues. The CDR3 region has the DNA TGTGCCAGCAGTTCTTCTAGCGGGAGTCGCGAGACCCAGTGCTTC. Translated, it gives CASSSSSGSRETQCF.

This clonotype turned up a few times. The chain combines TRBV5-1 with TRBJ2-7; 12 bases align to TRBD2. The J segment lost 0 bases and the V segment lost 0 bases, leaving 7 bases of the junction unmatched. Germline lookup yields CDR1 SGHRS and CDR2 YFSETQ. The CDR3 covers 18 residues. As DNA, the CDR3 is TGCGCCAGCAGCTTGGAAACACGGGGACTAGCGGGCTCCTACGAGCAGTACTTC. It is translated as CASSLETRGLAGSYEQYF.

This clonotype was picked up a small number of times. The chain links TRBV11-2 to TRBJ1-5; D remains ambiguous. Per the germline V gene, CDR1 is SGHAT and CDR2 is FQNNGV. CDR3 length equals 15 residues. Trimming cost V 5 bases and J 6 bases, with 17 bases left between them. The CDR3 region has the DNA TGTGCCAGCAGCCGATCGCGGGATCCCGGTCAGCCCCAGCATTTT. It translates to CASSRSRDPGQPQHF.

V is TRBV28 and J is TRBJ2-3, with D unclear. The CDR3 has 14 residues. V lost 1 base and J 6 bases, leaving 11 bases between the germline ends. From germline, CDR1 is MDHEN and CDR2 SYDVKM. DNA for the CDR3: TGTGCCAGCAGTTTATCACCCCCGTGGGATACGCAGTATTTT. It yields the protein CASSLSPPWDTQYF.

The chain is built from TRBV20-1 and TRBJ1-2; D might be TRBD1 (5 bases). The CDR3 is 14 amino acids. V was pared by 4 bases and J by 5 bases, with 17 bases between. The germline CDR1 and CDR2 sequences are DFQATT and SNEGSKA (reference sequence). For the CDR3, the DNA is TGCAGTGCTATCCGGATGGGGGTGGGGTATGGCTACACCTTC. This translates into CSAIRMGVGYGYTF.

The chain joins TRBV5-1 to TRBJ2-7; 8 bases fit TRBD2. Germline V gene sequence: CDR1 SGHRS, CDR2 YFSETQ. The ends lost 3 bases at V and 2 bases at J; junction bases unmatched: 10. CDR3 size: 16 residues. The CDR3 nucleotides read TGCGCCAGCAGCTCGCTCGGCGGGAGGCCAGCCTACGAGCAGTACTTC. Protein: CASSSLGGRPAYEQYF.

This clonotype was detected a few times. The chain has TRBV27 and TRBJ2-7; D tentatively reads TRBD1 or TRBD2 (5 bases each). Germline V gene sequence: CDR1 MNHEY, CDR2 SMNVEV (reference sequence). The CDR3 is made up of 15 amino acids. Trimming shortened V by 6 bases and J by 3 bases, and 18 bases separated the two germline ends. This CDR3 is CASRLPRDGHYEQYF. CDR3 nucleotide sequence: TGTGCCAGCAGGCTCCCCCGGGACGGCCACTACGAGCAGTACTTC.

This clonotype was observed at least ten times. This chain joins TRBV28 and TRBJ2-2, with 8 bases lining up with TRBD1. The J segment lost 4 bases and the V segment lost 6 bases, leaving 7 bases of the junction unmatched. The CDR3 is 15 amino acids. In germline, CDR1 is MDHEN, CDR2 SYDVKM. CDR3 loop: CASSPRDRPTGELFF. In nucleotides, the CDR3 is TGTGCCAGCAGCCCAAGGGACAGGCCCACCGGGGAGCTGTTTTTT.

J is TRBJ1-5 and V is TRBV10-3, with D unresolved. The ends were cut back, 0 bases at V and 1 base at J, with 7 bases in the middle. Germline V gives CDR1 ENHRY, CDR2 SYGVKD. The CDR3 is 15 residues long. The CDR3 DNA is TGTGCCATCAGTGAGTCAGTCGGGAGCAATCAGCCCCAGCATTTT. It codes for CAISESVGSNQPQHF.

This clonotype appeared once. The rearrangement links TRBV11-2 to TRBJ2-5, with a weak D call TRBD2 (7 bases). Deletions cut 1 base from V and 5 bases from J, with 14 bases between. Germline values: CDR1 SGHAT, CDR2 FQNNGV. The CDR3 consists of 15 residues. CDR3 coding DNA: TGTGCCAGCAGCTTAGGAGGCAGGGGAGGGGAGACCCAGTACTTC. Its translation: CASSLGGRGGETQYF.

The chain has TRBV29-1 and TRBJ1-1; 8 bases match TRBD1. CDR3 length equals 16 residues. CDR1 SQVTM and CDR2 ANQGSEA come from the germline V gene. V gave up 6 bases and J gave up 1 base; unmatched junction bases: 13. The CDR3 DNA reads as TGCAGCGTCGCAGCACCCGGGACAGGCTCGAACACTGAAGCTTTCTTT. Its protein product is CSVAAPGTGSNTEAFF. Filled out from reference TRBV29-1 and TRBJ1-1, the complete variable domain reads SAVISQKPSRDICQRGTSLTIQCQVDSQVTMMFWYRQQPGQSLTLIATANQGSEATYESGFVIDKFPISRPNLTFSTLTVSNMSPEDSSIYLCSVAAPGTGSNTEAFFGQGTRLTVV.

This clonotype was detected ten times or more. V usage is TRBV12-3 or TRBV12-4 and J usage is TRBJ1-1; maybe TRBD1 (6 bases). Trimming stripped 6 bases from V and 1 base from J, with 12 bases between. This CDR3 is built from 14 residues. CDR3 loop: CASSPQGKNTEAFF. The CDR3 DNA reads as TGTGCCAGCAGCCCACAGGGTAAGAACACTGAAGCTTTCTTT.

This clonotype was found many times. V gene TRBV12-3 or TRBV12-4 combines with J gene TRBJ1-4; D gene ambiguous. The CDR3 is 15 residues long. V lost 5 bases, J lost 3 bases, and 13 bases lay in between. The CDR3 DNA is TGTGCCAGCAGTAAGACCGATGTAGCTAATGAAAAACTGTTTTTT. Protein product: CASSKTDVANEKLFF.

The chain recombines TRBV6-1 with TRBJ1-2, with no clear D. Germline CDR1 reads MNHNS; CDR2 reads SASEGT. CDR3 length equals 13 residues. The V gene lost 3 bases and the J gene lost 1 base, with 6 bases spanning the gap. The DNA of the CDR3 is TGTGCCAGCAGTGACGGGAATAACTATGGCTACACCTTC. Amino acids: CASSDGNNYGYTF.

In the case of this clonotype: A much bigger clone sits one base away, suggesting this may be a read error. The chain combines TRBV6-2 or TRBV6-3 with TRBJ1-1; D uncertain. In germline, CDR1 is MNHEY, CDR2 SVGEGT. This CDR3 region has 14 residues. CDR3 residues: CASSYSESNAEAFF. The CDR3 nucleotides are TGTGCCAGCAGTTACTCAGAGTCGAACGCTGAAGCTTTCTTT.

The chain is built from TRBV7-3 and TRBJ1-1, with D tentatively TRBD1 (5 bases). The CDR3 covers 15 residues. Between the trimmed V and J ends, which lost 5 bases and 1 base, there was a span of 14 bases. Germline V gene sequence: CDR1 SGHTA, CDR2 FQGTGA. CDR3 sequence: CASSLNGGENTEAFF. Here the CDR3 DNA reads TGTGCCAGCAGCCTAAACGGGGGGGAGAACACTGAAGCTTTCTTT.

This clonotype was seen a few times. The CDR3 nucleotides read TGTGCCAGCAGCTGGCCGACGGGAGGCTTCCCTGGGGCCAACGTCCTGACTTTC. Its protein product is CASSWPTGGFPGANVLTF. The genes are TRBV5-4 and TRBJ2-6; 7 bases are shared with TRBD2. The CDR3 totals 18 residues. After removal of 3 bases from V and 2 bases from J, the junction contained 11 bases not matched to a gene. Germline V gene lookup returns CDR1 SGHNT and CDR2 YYREEE (reference sequence).

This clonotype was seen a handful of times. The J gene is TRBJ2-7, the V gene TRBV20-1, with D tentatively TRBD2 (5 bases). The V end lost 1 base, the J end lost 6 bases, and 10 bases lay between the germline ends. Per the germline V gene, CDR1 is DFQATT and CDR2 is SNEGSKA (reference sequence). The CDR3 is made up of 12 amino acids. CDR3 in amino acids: CSARGAGGEQYF. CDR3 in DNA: TGCAGTGCTAGAGGAGCAGGAGGCGAGCAGTACTTC.

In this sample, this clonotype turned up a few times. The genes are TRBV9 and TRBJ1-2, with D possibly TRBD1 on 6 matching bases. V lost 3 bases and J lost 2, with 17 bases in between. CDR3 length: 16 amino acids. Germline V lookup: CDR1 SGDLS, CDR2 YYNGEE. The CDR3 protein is CASSAADRDNNYGYTF. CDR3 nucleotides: TGTGCCAGCAGCGCAGCAGACCGGGACAACAACTATGGCTACACCTTC.

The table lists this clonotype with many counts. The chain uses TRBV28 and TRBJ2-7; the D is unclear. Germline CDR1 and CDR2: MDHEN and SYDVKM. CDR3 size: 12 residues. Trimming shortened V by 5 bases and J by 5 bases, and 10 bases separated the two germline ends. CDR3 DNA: TGTGCCAGCAGTCGAGTCCGGGACGAGCAGTACTTC. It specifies CASSRVRDEQYF.